These T cell receptor beta chains were read from a single sample in a study of blood T cell repertoires in COVID-19. Clones were read by immunoSEQ multiplex PCR, and TCRdb kept only the in-frame ones, dropping some. The table lists fewer than 250,000 clones, around 85% of them singletons. The specimen was peripheral blood. Receptor source: a man aged 35-49 years with acute or convalescent COVID-19. CDR3s include the opening cysteine and the closing phenylalanine or tryptophan. The D gene is left open where the match is weak. Rows may omit the clone size; those that give it use once, few, many or a size class.

-,-,TRBJ1-5,TRBV12-3/TRBV12-4,TGTGCCAGCAGTCGCGGTCAGCCCCAGCATTTT,CASSRGQPQHF
TRBD1,-,TRBJ2-7,TRBV30,TGTGCCTGGACTCTCGGGACAGCTACCTACGAGCAGTACTTC,CAWTLGTATYEQYF
-,-,TRBJ2-1,TRBV25-1,TGTGCCAGCTCGACGACAGGTTTGAAGTTCTTC,CASSTTGLKFF
TRBD2,-,TRBJ2-7,TRBV11-1,TGTGCCAGCAGCTTAGGGCGGGAGGGCTACGAGCAGTACTTC,CASSLGREGYEQYF
-,-,TRBJ1-1,TRBV27,TGTGCCAGCAGTGGGACTGAGAACACTGAAGCTTTCTTT,CASSGTENTEAFF
-,-,TRBJ2-3,TRBV2,TGTGCCAGCACAACGATTTCAGGGGCTACGCAGTATTTT,CASTTISGATQYF
TRBD1,-,TRBJ1-2,TRBV29-1,TGCAGCGTTGCAGGGGGAACCTATGGCTACACCTTC,CSVAGGTYGYTF
-,once,TRBJ2-4,TRBV28,TGTGCCAGCAGTTTCAGACAGGACCAGTACTTC,CASSFRQDQYF
TRBD2,-,TRBJ2-3,TRBV5-1,TGCGCCAGCAGCTTGGGTACTAGCGGGCCCCGAGATACGCAGTATTTT,CASSLGTSGPRDTQYF
-,-,TRBJ2-3,TRBV5-1,TGCGCCAGCAGCTTGATCGGTAGCACAGATACGCAGTATTTT,CASSLIGSTDTQYF
-,-,TRBJ1-2,TRBV3-1/TRBV3-2,TGTGCCAGCAGCCAAGATGCGGCTCGCTCCTCTTACCTCTATGGCTACACCTTC,CASSQDAARSSYLYGYTF
-,-,TRBJ2-5,TRBV7-9,TGTGCCAGCAGCCCTCAAGAGACCCAGTACTTC,CASSPQETQYF
-,-,TRBJ1-5,TRBV20-1,TGCAGTGCTAGTACCTCTTCGGGGCAGCCCCAGCATTTT,CSASTSSGQPQHF
TRBD1,-,TRBJ2-7,TRBV5-5,TGTGCCAGCAGCTCCAGGACAGGCCACTACGAGCAGTACTTC,CASSSRTGHYEQYF
-,-,TRBJ1-3,TRBV5-1,TGCGCCAGCAGCTTGCCCGGGGAAAACACCATATATTTT,CASSLPGENTIYF
-,-,TRBJ2-1,TRBV7-9,TGTGCCAGCAGCTCCTCGGGGGGCCCCGTGAATGAGCAGTTCTTC,CASSSSGGPVNEQFF